Presented here are 21 T cell receptor beta chains from one specimen sequenced in a study of T cell repertoires in cytomegalovirus infection. TCRdb analysed the reads with MiXCR anew, one entry per CDR3 protein. The sample records about 400,000 distinct CDR3 sequences, over 15% being singletons. Sequencing was done on a sample of PBMCs. Receptor source: a human donor in good health (CMV status not recorded). Some clones in this sample may be carry-over from other donors' samples.

This chain connects TRBV4-1 to TRBJ2-7; the match to TRBD1 covers 7 bases. V lost 5 bases, J lost 2 bases, and 6 bases stayed unmatched. The germline gives CDR1 MGHRA, CDR2 YSYEKL. This CDR3 comprises 14 residues. The CDR3 DNA reads as TGCGCCAGCAGCTCCCGACAGGGCGCCTACGAGCAGTACTTC. This translates into CASSSRQGAYEQYF.

This clonotype was observed at least ten times. The CDR3 nucleotides are TGTGCCAGCAGCTCATCTCTGGGACTCGCCACAGATACGCAGTATTTT. Its translation: CASSSSLGLATDTQYF. This chain connects TRBV7-2 to TRBJ2-3, with a weak D call TRBD2 (6 bases). The CDR3 sequence is 16 residues long. Germline V gene sequence: CDR1 SGHTA, CDR2 FQGNSA. Trimming took 4 bases from V and 2 from J, leaving 16 bases between them.

V gene TRBV5-1 combines with J gene TRBJ2-5, with 10 bases fitting TRBD2. The CDR3 sequence is 19 residues long. V trimming: 2 bases; J trimming: 0 bases; junction bases outside the gene matches: 13. Germline lookup yields CDR1 SGHRS and CDR2 YFSETQ. The CDR3 sequence: CASSFPGSGGILHQETQYF. The CDR3 nucleotides are TGCGCCAGCAGCTTCCCGGGTAGCGGGGGGATACTACACCAAGAGACCCAGTACTTC.

This clonotype appeared a single time. V and J are TRBV5-5 and TRBJ2-5, with no clear D. CDR1 SGHKS and CDR2 YYEKEE come from the germline V gene (reference sequence). This CDR3 region has 15 residues. V shed 0 bases and J shed 2 bases, with 11 bases lying between them. In DNA form, the CDR3 reads TGTGCCAGCAGCTTGGACGCGGAATCTCAAGAGACCCAGTACTTC. It specifies CASSLDAESQETQYF.

This sequence joins TRBV3-1 and TRBJ1-1; weak D call: TRBD1 (5 bases). The V gene lost 4 bases and the J gene lost 1 base, with 13 bases spanning the gap. The CDR3 is made up of 15 amino acids. The germline V gene has CDR1 LGHDT and CDR2 YNNKEL (reference sequence). The DNA of the CDR3 is TGTGCCAGCAGCCCCAAGGGGCAGTGGAACACTGAAGCTTTCTTT. Its translation: CASSPKGQWNTEAFF.

This chain connects TRBV12-3 or TRBV12-4 to TRBJ1-2; a possible D gene is TRBD1 (5 bases). V was pared by 4 bases and J by 2 bases, with 17 bases between. This CDR3 spans 16 amino acids. CDR3 sequence: CASSSPPGGVNYGYTF. The CDR3 region has the DNA TGTGCCAGCAGTTCCCCCCCTGGGGGTGTCAACTATGGCTACACCTTC.

This clonotype was picked up many times. This chain joins TRBV11-2 and TRBJ2-1; D ambiguous. The CDR3 totals 15 residues. The germline V and J ends were trimmed by 0 bases and 5 bases, with 11 bases remaining between them. Per the germline V gene, CDR1 is SGHAT and CDR2 is FQNNGV. The chain's CDR3 is CASSLDFETHNEQFF. The CDR3 DNA sequence: TGTGCCAGCAGCTTAGATTTTGAGACCCACAATGAGCAGTTCTTC. Looking up the rest from reference TRBV11-2 and TRBJ2-1 gives the full variable domain: EAGVAQSPRYKIIEKRQSVAFWCNPISGHATLYWYQQILGQGPKLLIQFQNNGVVDDSQLPKDRFSAERLKGVDSTLKIQPAKLEDSAVYLCASSLDFETHNEQFFGPGTRLTVL.

This clonotype was seen repeatedly, ten times or more. V usage is TRBV12-3 or TRBV12-4 and J usage is TRBJ1-1; D unclear. This CDR3 is 13 amino acids long. V dropped 7 bases and J dropped 4 bases, with 13 bases sitting between them. This chain's CDR3 is CASTLGMGTEAFF. The CDR3 coding sequence is TGTGCCAGCACTTTGGGTATGGGCACTGAAGCTTTCTTT.

This sequence joins TRBV7-6 and TRBJ2-5; maybe TRBD2 (5 bases). This CDR3 is 14 amino acids long. Germline V gene sequence: CDR1 SGHVS, CDR2 FNYEAQ. V shed 3 bases and J shed 3 bases, with 11 bases lying between them. DNA for the CDR3: TGTGCCAGCAGCTTTGATTGGGGAGAAGAGACCCAGTACTTC. It encodes CASSFDWGEETQYF.

Many counts were recorded for this clonotype. The rearrangement uses TRBV28 and TRBJ2-1, with a possible D match to TRBD1 (5 bases). In germline, CDR1 is MDHEN, CDR2 SYDVKM. This CDR3 is built from 20 residues. Trimming removed 1 base from V and 3 bases from J, with 25 bases in between. The CDR3 reads CASSLLDLFGARSGYNEQFF. CDR3 in DNA: TGTGCCAGCAGTTTATTAGATTTATTTGGGGCGCGCTCCGGCTACAATGAGCAGTTCTTC.

The V gene is TRBV14, the J gene TRBJ1-1; the D is unclear. The CDR3 runs 14 residues. Germline CDR1 SGHDN, CDR2 FVKESK. Trimming took 2 bases from V and 1 from J, leaving 8 bases between them. The CDR3 DNA is TGTGCCAGCAGCCAAAGGTTTGGGAACACTGAAGCTTTCTTT. Translation: CASSQRFGNTEAFF.

This clonotype has ten or more counts. The rearrangement joins TRBV7-8 to TRBJ2-1; possibly TRBD1 or TRBD2 for D (6 bases each). Trimming cost V 0 bases and J 2 bases, with 20 bases left between them. Per germline, CDR1 SGHVS and CDR2 FQNEAQ. The CDR3 has 19 amino acids. This CDR3 is CASSLATRTGAPPYNEQFF. CDR3 in DNA: TGTGCCAGCAGCTTAGCCACCCGTACGGGGGCTCCCCCCTACAATGAGCAGTTCTTC.

This clonotype is judged medium-sized. The chain carries TRBV7-9 and TRBJ2-3; 10 bases map to TRBD2. V shed 3 bases, J shed 2 bases, and the junction held 11 bases outside the gene matches. CDR1 is SEHNR, CDR2 FQNEAQ, per germline (reference sequence). The CDR3 has 18 amino acids. The CDR3 nucleotides read TGTGCCAGCAGCTTTGGGACCGGGACTAGCGAACTCACAGATACGCAGTATTTT. Translation gives CASSFGTGTSELTDTQYF.

This clonotype has a handful of counts. The chain carries TRBV10-3 and TRBJ2-1; TRBD1 agrees at 7 bases. The CDR3 sequence is 14 residues long. CDR1 is ENHRY and CDR2 is SYGVKD in the germline V gene. J gave up 5 bases and V 2 bases, and 3 bases lay outside the gene matches. In nucleotides, the CDR3 is TGTGCCATCAGTGAGCGGGGACAGAACAATGAGCAGTTCTTC. Translation gives CAISERGQNNEQFF.

This clonotype came up a few times. The V gene is TRBV12-3 or TRBV12-4, the J gene TRBJ2-5; D not resolved. Trimming cost V 5 bases and J 5 bases, with 15 bases left between them. The CDR3 runs to 14 residues. The CDR3 DNA sequence: TGTGCCAGCAGTCCCTCAGGAGTTTGGGAGACCCAGTACTTC. This encodes CASSPSGVWETQYF.

This clonotype appeared many times. The rearrangement joins TRBV11-2 to TRBJ2-1, with 13 positions matching TRBD2. CDR1 and CDR2 (germline): SGHAT, FQNNGV. V gave up 5 bases and J gave up 4 bases; unmatched junction bases: 5. This CDR3 region has 16 residues. CDR3 residues: CASSEWTSGSYNEQFF. As DNA, the CDR3 is TGTGCCAGCAGCGAATGGACTAGCGGGAGTTACAATGAGCAGTTCTTC.

This clonotype was counted only a few times. V gene TRBV28 combines with J gene TRBJ1-5; no clear D. Germline CDR1 reads MDHEN; CDR2 reads SYDVKM. The CDR3 runs to 14 residues. V was clipped by 4 bases and J by 0 bases, with 7 bases between them. Here the CDR3 reads CASSSAISNQPQHF. The CDR3 DNA follows: TGTGCCAGCAGTTCGGCAATTAGCAATCAGCCCCAGCATTTT.

This sequence joins TRBV4-1 and TRBJ2-3; D may be TRBD1 or TRBD2 (7 bases each). CDR1 and CDR2 from the germline V gene are MGHRA and YSYEKL. This CDR3 comprises 17 residues. V was trimmed by 2 bases and J by 5 bases, leaving 20 bases between them. The CDR3 nucleotides are TGCGCCAGCAGCCAACCATCGACAGGGAGGGCCCGAGATACGCAGTATTTT. It specifies CASSQPSTGRARDTQYF.

The CDR3 spells CASSPRPVGAGDTGELFF. DNA of the CDR3: TGTGCCAGCAGCCCGCGTCCCGTGGGGGCGGGGGACACCGGGGAGCTGTTTTTT. V gene TRBV5-4 combines with J gene TRBJ2-2; possible D gene TRBD2, 7 bases. Deletions cut 4 bases from V and 3 bases from J, with 22 bases between. The CDR3 runs to 18 residues. Germline V gives CDR1 SGHNT, CDR2 YYREEE (reference sequence).

Worth noting for this clonotype: At one end the junction does not follow the germline gene, possibly because of a read error. The chain has TRBV7-6 and TRBJ2-5, with D hard to call. The CDR3 runs to 12 residues. CDR1 is SGHVS and CDR2 is FNYEAQ in the germline V gene. The CDR3 region has the DNA TGTGCCAGCAGCTTAGGCCGCAGAACCCATTACTTC. Its translation is CASSLGRRTHYF.

J is TRBJ2-3 and V is TRBV12-3 or TRBV12-4; TRBD2 might be the D (6 bases). Trimming left V 0 bases short and J 7 bases short, with 11 bases between. The length of the CDR3 is 14 residues. CDR3 sequence reads: CASSLAEAGYTQYF. DNA of the CDR3: TGTGCCAGCAGTTTAGCGGAGGCGGGATATACGCAGTATTTT.